Shown below are 8 T cell receptor beta chains from a single sample sequenced in a study of blood T cell repertoires in COVID-19. The repertoire was sequenced with immunoSEQ multiplex PCR; TCRdb's copy has only in-frame clones and lacks some. The sample carries about 120,000 clones, almost 90% recorded once. Sequencing input: peripheral blood. These receptors were taken from a woman in her forties or fifties with active or convalescent COVID-19.

V usage is TRBV3-1 (or the pseudogene TRBV3-2) and J usage is TRBJ2-1; 12 nucleotides agree with TRBD2. The germline V gene has CDR1 LGHDT and CDR2 YNNKEL (reference sequence). V lost 4 bases to trimming and J lost 7 bases; unmatched junction nucleotides: 5. The CDR3 runs 15 residues. The CDR3 sequence is CASSPRLAGVNEQFF. The CDR3 DNA is TGTGCCAGCAGCCCCCGACTAGCGGGAGTTAATGAGCAGTTCTTC.

In this sample, this clone turned up once. The chain links TRBV6-1 to TRBJ1-6; possibly TRBD1 for D (5 bases). Per germline, CDR1 MNHNS and CDR2 SASEGT. Deletions cut 2 bases from V and 9 bases from J, with 11 bases between. This CDR3 has 14 amino acids. CDR3 residues: CASSELIGGSPLHF. The CDR3, as DNA: TGTGCCAGCAGTGAACTAATCGGGGGTTCACCCCTCCACTTT.

J is TRBJ2-1 and V is TRBV24-1, with D uncertain. Germline V lookup: CDR1 KGHDR, CDR2 SFDVKD. Trimming took 5 bases from V and 0 from J, leaving 10 bases between them. The CDR3 length is 15 residues. The CDR3 reads CATSGVVSSYNEQFF. CDR3 coding DNA: TGTGCCACCAGTGGCGTAGTGAGCTCCTACAATGAGCAGTTCTTC.

Note on this clone: At one boundary the junction diverges from the germline segment, which might be a read error. The chain recombines TRBV7-8 with TRBJ2-1, with 9 bases lining up with TRBD2. Germline V gives CDR1 SGHVS, CDR2 FQNEAQ. The CDR3 length is 20 residues. This CDR3 reads CASTLSLISRGRAIGEEQFF. The CDR3 bases are TGTGCCAGCACCTTAAGCTTAATATCCCGCGGGAGGGCGATCGGAGAAGAGCAGTTCTTC.

The CDR3 is CASSFTDAPHLYNEQFF. CDR3 in DNA: TGTGCCAGCAGTTTCACAGACGCACCGCACCTCTACAATGAGCAGTTCTTC. The chain couples TRBV27 to TRBJ2-1, with D hard to call. CDR1 and CDR2 from the germline V gene are MNHEY and SMNVEV (reference sequence). V lost 3 bases to trimming and J lost 3 bases, with 18 bases between them. The CDR3 is made up of 17 amino acids.

The chain employs TRBV18 and TRBJ2-5; 8 bases are a match to TRBD1. There are 18 residues in the CDR3. V was clipped by 0 bases and J by 5 bases; unmatched bases: 14. Germline CDR1 reads KGHSH; CDR2 reads LQKENI. The CDR3, as DNA: TGTGCCAGCTCACCACCGTTCTCTATGACAGGGGTTGAGGAGACCCAGTACTTC. Its translation is CASSPPFSMTGVEETQYF.

This chain uses TRBV30 with TRBJ1-1; 8 nucleotides agree with TRBD1. J was trimmed by 6 bases and V by 4 bases; bases with no gene match: 7. This CDR3 comprises 13 residues. Germline CDR1 and CDR2: GTSNPN and SVGIG (reference sequence). The CDR3 DNA reads as TGTGCCTGGAAAACAGGGGGTCGGTCTGAAGCTTTCTTT. Translating gives CAWKTGGRSEAFF.

The CDR3 reads CASRSSPGETQYF. The CDR3 DNA reads TGTGCCAGCAGAAGCAGCCCGGGGGAGACCCAGTACTTC. The rearrangement uses TRBV12-3 or TRBV12-4 and TRBJ2-5, with a weak D call TRBD2 (5 bases). Between the trimmed V and J ends, which lost 6 bases and 5 bases, there was a span of 13 bases. The CDR3 spans 13 residues.